These 16 T cell receptor beta chains share one sample of origin, sequenced in a study of blood T cell repertoires in COVID-19. This table comes from immunoSEQ multiplex PCR, and its TCRdb copy is limited to in-frame clones, with some not included. Of 20,000 or so clones listed, approximately 86% are singletons. Sequencing was done on a sample of peripheral blood. All receptors derive from a human donor with acute or convalescent COVID-19. The donor label of this sample is uncertain.

V and J are TRBV29-1 and TRBJ2-6, with TRBD1 matching over 7 bases. CDR1 is SQVTM and CDR2 is ANQGSEA in the germline V gene. The CDR3 is 15 amino acids. Germline trimming cut 3 bases from V and 0 bases from J; bases unmatched to any gene: 2. The CDR3 loop is CSVDRDSSGANVLTF. The CDR3 DNA reads TGCAGCGTTGATCGGGACAGCTCTGGGGCCAACGTCCTGACTTTC. The full variable domain, its missing parts supplied by reference TRBV29-1 and TRBJ2-6, is SAVISQKPSRDICQRGTSLTIQCQVDSQVTMMFWYRQQPGQSLTLIATANQGSEATYESGFVIDKFPISRPNLTFSTLTVSNMSPEDSSIYLCSVDRDSSGANVLTFGAGSRLTVL.

The gene calls are TRBV2 and TRBJ2-3; 12 nucleotides align to TRBD2. Germline V gene lookup returns CDR1 SNHLY and CDR2 FYNNEI. The CDR3 has 17 amino acids. The junction had 9 bases not matched to a gene; V was cut back by 5 bases and J by 3 bases. CDR3 coding DNA: TGTGCCAGCAGTCGCCGACTAGCGGGAGTAGGGACAGATACGCAGTATTTT. It encodes CASSRRLAGVGTDTQYF. The entire variable domain, with the rest obtained from reference TRBV2 and TRBJ2-3, is as follows: EPEVTQTPSHQVTQMGQEVILRCVPISNHLYFYWYRQILGQKVEFLVSFYNNEISEKSEIFDDQFSVERPDGSNFTLKIRSTKLEDSAMYFCASSRRLAGVGTDTQYFGPGTRLTVL.

This clone was seen a single time. In DNA, the CDR3 is TGCGCCAGCAGCCAAGACCCGCCGGGATCTAGCACAGATACGCAGTATTTT. Amino acid sequence: CASSQDPPGSSTDTQYF. The gene calls are TRBV4-3 and TRBJ2-3, with a possible D match to TRBD2 (5 bases). V shed 0 bases and J shed 0 bases, with 13 bases lying between them. Germline loops: CDR1 LGHNA, CDR2 YSLEER. The CDR3 is 17 amino acids.

This sequence joins TRBV18 and TRBJ2-3, with 9 positions matching TRBD1. With V trimmed by 5 bases and J by 3 bases, 9 bases remained unmatched. There are 16 residues in the CDR3. Germline V gene lookup returns CDR1 KGHSH and CDR2 LQKENI. Here the CDR3 reads CASSANPGTGTDTQYF. The CDR3 nucleotides read TGTGCCAGCTCAGCCAATCCCGGGACAGGGACAGATACGCAGTATTTT.

The J gene is TRBJ2-7, the V gene TRBV10-3; possibly TRBD2 for D (5 bases). V gave up 3 bases and J gave up 4 bases, with 13 bases separating them. Germline V gene data show CDR1 as ENHRY and CDR2 as SYGVKD. The CDR3 has 14 residues. The CDR3 sequence: CAISDRGKGYEQYF. In DNA, the CDR3 is TGTGCCATCAGTGACCGAGGGAAGGGTTACGAGCAGTACTTC.

The V call is TRBV7-2, the J call TRBJ1-5; 7 bases match TRBD1. The ends lost 5 bases at V and 0 bases at J; junction bases unmatched: 4. The CDR3 is made up of 15 amino acids. The germline gives CDR1 SGHTA, CDR2 FQGNSA. Here the CDR3 reads CASSLGQHSNQPQHF. Written as DNA, the CDR3 is TGTGCCAGCAGCCTGGGACAGCATAGCAATCAGCCCCAGCATTTT.

The chain uses TRBV6-6 and TRBJ2-7; 9 bases fit TRBD2. After removal of 2 bases from V and 5 bases from J, the junction contained 7 bases not matched to a gene. The germline gives CDR1 MNHNY, CDR2 SVGAGI (reference sequence). The CDR3 runs to 15 residues. The CDR3 bases are TGTGCCAGCAGTTACATGGGCGGGGGGGCCGACGAGCAGTACTTC. Translating it yields CASSYMGGGADEQYF.

The chain is built from TRBV27 and TRBJ1-4, with a weak D call TRBD1 (5 bases). The CDR3 is 14 amino acids. Germline V gene lookup returns CDR1 MNHEY and CDR2 SMNVEV (reference sequence). The germline V and J ends were trimmed by 3 bases and 8 bases, with 13 bases remaining between them. The CDR3 region is CASSLSGTEEKLFF. The CDR3 region has the DNA TGTGCCAGCAGTTTGTCAGGGACTGAAGAAAAACTGTTTTTT.

This rearrangement joins TRBV30 to TRBJ2-4; TRBD1 matches at 10 bases. The germline gives CDR1 GTSNPN, CDR2 SVGIG (reference sequence). The CDR3 is 13 amino acids. Trimming took 2 bases from V and 9 from J; bases not matched to a gene: 4. In nucleotides, the CDR3 is TGTGCCTGGAGTATCCGGGACAGGGGCATTCAGTACTTC. It codes for CAWSIRDRGIQYF.

The gene calls are TRBV3-1 (or the pseudogene TRBV3-2) and TRBJ2-5, with D possibly being TRBD1 (5 bases). Per germline, CDR1 LGHDT and CDR2 YNNKEL (reference sequence). The CDR3 length is 17 residues. Trimming pared 0 bases from V and 7 bases from J, leaving 21 bases between. The CDR3 sequence is CASSQEWVGAVVGTQYF. The CDR3 region has the DNA TGTGCCAGCAGCCAAGAATGGGTAGGGGCCGTTGTAGGGACCCAGTACTTC.

This clone was seen just once. This sequence joins TRBV5-1 and TRBJ2-3; TRBD2 matches 8 bases. The CDR3 runs to 16 residues. Germline V gene lookup returns CDR1 SGHRS and CDR2 YFSETQ. With 4 bases clipped from V and 2 bases from J, the junction kept 9 bases outside the gene matches. CDR3 DNA sequence: TGCGCCAGCAGCCGTTCCCAGCGGGGGAACACAGATACGCAGTATTTT. Its protein product is CASSRSQRGNTDTQYF.

The chain recombines TRBV5-1 with TRBJ2-1, with D tentatively TRBD2 (6 bases). The CDR3 totals 14 residues. V was pared by 0 bases and J by 15 bases, with 19 bases between. Germline assignment: CDR1 SGHRS and CDR2 YFSETQ. CDR3 sequence (DNA): TGCGCCAGCAGCTTGGAGGGAGGCGACGCCCTCTCGTTCTTC. This encodes CASSLEGGDALSFF.

The V gene is TRBV27, the J gene TRBJ2-5; 10 nucleotides match TRBD2. The CDR3 is 15 amino acids. Looked up from germline, CDR1 is MNHEY and CDR2 is SMNVEV (reference sequence). V dropped 6 bases and J dropped 5; count of bases not matched to a gene: 9. The CDR3 region is CASRWRGLARETQYF. The CDR3 region has the DNA TGTGCCAGCAGGTGGCGGGGACTAGCGCGGGAGACCCAGTACTTC.

This rearrangement joins TRBV15 to TRBJ1-4; 7 positions agree with TRBD1. Looked up from germline, CDR1 is LNHNV and CDR2 is YYDKDF (reference sequence). Unmatched junction bases numbered 3, after V lost 4 bases and J lost 4 bases. The CDR3 spans 14 residues. The CDR3 spells CATSTGQDNEKLFF. CDR3 bases: TGTGCCACCAGCACCGGACAGGATAATGAAAAACTGTTTTTT.

J is TRBJ1-2 and V is TRBV11-2; possibly TRBD1 for D (6 bases). Trimming cost V 0 bases and J 2 bases, with 16 bases left between them. Germline CDR1 reads SGHAT; CDR2 reads FQNNGV. The CDR3 is 17 residues long. CDR3 sequence reads: CASSLDRRQEKNYGYTF. DNA for the CDR3: TGTGCCAGCAGCTTAGATCGGCGACAGGAGAAAAACTATGGCTACACCTTC.

The CDR3 spells CASSIGQGMNIQYF. The CDR3 DNA follows: TGTGCCAGCAGCATCGGACAGGGGATGAACATTCAGTACTTC. V and J are TRBV7-9 and TRBJ2-4; 9 bases fit TRBD1. The CDR3 covers 14 residues. Trimming cost V 5 bases and J 7 bases; bases outside gene matches: 6. In germline, CDR1 is SEHNR, CDR2 FQNEAQ (reference sequence).